This T cell receptor beta chain is from a study of OX40 agonist ivuxolimab in advanced cancers. General study findings and limits: More expanded clones were seen, on average, in CD8+ T cells than in CD4+. The investigators did not determine what antigen specificity the expanded peripheral T cells had.

V trimming: 0 bases; J trimming: 8 bases; junction bases outside the gene matches: 3. The CDR3 has 15 residues. From germline, CDR1 is SGHAT and CDR2 FQNNGV. Of note for this clone: Antigen unknown.

The protocol was immunoSEQ multiplex PCR, while the TCRdb copy is restricted to in-frame clones and leaves out a portion. The table lists 55,000 to 70,000 clones, around 86% of them singletons. The origin of this receptor is an adult with an advanced solid tumor such as melanoma, head and neck, liver or kidney cancer. Material: CD4+ or CD8+ T cells sorted from blood, obtained in a trial of the OX40 agonist ivuxolimab. This chain links TRBV11-2 with TRBJ2-3, with TRBD2 matching over 12 bases. CDR3 in amino acids: CASSLDLAGGPTQYF. CDR3 DNA: TGTGCCAGCAGCTTAGATCTAGCGGGGGGGCCTACGCAGTATTTT. Drawing the rest from reference TRBV11-2 and TRBJ2-3, the complete variable domain is EAGVAQSPRYKIIEKRQSVAFWCNPISGHATLYWYQQILGQGPKLLIQFQNNGVVDDSQLPKDRFSAERLKGVDSTLKIQPAKLEDSAVYLCASSLDLAGGPTQYFGPGTRLTVL.